A selection of T cell receptor beta chains follows, all from one sample in a study of Ad26.COV2.S vaccination and SARS-CoV-2 variants. The assay was immunoSEQ multiplex PCR, and TCRdb's table has in-frame clones only and misses some. This table has about 400,000 clones, around 89% appearing once. The sequences come from peripheral blood, collected in a trial of Ad26.COV2.S vaccine versus placebo. The source is a person between 18 and 65 years old who received the Ad26.COV2.S COVID-19 vaccine or a placebo. CDR3s include the opening cysteine and the closing phenylalanine or tryptophan. A D gene is named only where the DNA matches it firmly. Expanded clones get a size class; other rows say once, few or many, or leave the size out.

>TRBJ1-4|TRBV4-2|-|-
CASSQGGEWEKLFF
TGTGCCAGCAGCCAAGGCGGGGAGTGGGAAAAACTGTTTTTT
>TRBJ2-1|TRBV7-9|TRBD2|-
CASSVTSGRDNEQFF
TGTGCCAGCAGCGTAACTAGCGGGAGAGACAATGAGCAGTTCTTC
>TRBJ2-5|TRBV7-9|-|few
CASSLVGNQETQYF
TGTGCCAGCAGCTTAGTGGGTAACCAAGAGACCCAGTACTTC
>TRBJ2-5|TRBV7-3|-|-
CASSFLPGSPAETQYF
TGTGCCAGCAGCTTCCTCCCCGGATCCCCTGCGGAGACCCAGTACTTC
>TRBJ2-1|TRBV29-1|-|-
CSVHREFSEQFF
TGCAGCGTTCACAGGGAATTCAGTGAGCAGTTCTTC
>TRBJ2-1|TRBV6-1|TRBD2|-
CASSEVAGGYNEQFF
TGTGCCAGCAGTGAAGTGGCGGGGGGTTACAATGAGCAGTTCTTC
>TRBJ1-2|TRBV19|-|-
CASHPRAANYGYTF
TGTGCCAGCCACCCCCGGGCGGCTAACTATGGCTACACCTTC
>TRBJ1-5|TRBV15|-|-
CATSRDLGRNQPQHF
TGTGCCACCAGCAGAGATTTGGGGCGCAATCAGCCCCAGCATTTT
>TRBJ1-1|TRBV11-1|-|-
CASSLVDAMNTEAFF
TGTGCCAGCAGCTTAGTTGACGCCATGAACACTGAAGCTTTCTTT
>TRBJ1-4|TRBV7-9|-|-
CASSSRTATNEKLFF
TGTGCCAGCAGCTCTCGGACAGCAACTAATGAAAAACTGTTTTTT
>TRBJ2-7|TRBV5-6|-|once
CASSLVGNLYEQYF
TGTGCCAGCAGCTTGGTCGGGAATCTCTACGAGCAGTACTTC
>TRBJ2-7|TRBV5-1|-|-
CASSLGQTSSYEQYF
TGCGCCAGCAGCTTGGGACAGACGAGCTCCTACGAGCAGTACTTC
>TRBJ2-7|TRBV28|TRBD2|-
CASRSGGASYEQYF
TGTGCCAGCAGGTCGGGGGGGGCGTCCTACGAGCAGTACTTC
>TRBJ1-1|TRBV14|-|-
CASSQTGVPTEAFF
TGTGCCAGCAGCCAAACCGGGGTCCCCACTGAAGCTTTCTTT
>TRBJ1-1|TRBV2|-|-
CASSGGYTEAFF
TGTGCCAGCAGTGGGGGGTACACTGAAGCTTTCTTT
>TRBJ2-7|TRBV9|-|-
CASSPAYYGEQYF
TGTGCCAGCAGCCCAGCATATTATGGCGAGCAGTACTTC
>TRBJ1-6|TRBV2|-|-
CASSTGISYNSPLHF
TGTGCCAGCAGTACAGGGATATCCTATAATTCACCCCTCCACTTT
>TRBJ1-3|TRBV28|-|-
CASSSGGSGNTIYF
TGTGCCAGCAGTTCAGGCGGCTCTGGAAACACCATATATTTT
>TRBJ1-6|TRBV28|-|-
CASSPALNSPLHF
TGTGCCAGCAGCCCCGCCCTTAATTCACCCCTCCACTTT
>TRBJ2-7|TRBV7-2|-|-
CASSLDGSPLYEQYF
TGTGCCAGCAGCTTAGACGGAAGTCCCCTCTACGAGCAGTACTTC
>TRBJ2-2|TRBV28|-|-
CASSGGYTGELFF
TGTGCCAGCAGTGGGGGATACACCGGGGAGCTGTTTTTT
>TRBJ2-3|TRBV28|-|few
CASGGVLVFTQYF
TGTGCCAGTGGTGGCGTACTAGTGTTTACGCAGTATTTT
>TRBJ2-7|TRBV30|-|-
CASHEGGEQYF
TGTGCCTCCCACGAGGGGGGCGAGCAGTACTTC
>TRBJ2-1|TRBV12-1|-|-
CASSPPRSLHYNEQFF
TGTGCCAGCAGCCCCCCCCGTAGCCTCCACTACAATGAGCAGTTCTTC
>TRBJ2-7|TRBV3-1/TRBV3-2|-|-
CASSSSLGREQYF
TGTGCCAGCAGCAGCAGCCTAGGACGGGAGCAGTACTTC
>TRBJ1-1|TRBV7-2|TRBD1|-
CASSLSGQGPEAFF
TGTGCCAGCAGCTTGTCGGGACAGGGCCCTGAAGCTTTCTTT
>TRBJ1-2|TRBV27|TRBD1|-
CASSLSSGQAFGGYTF
TGTGCCAGCAGTTTATCTAGCGGACAGGCGTTCGGTGGCTACACCTTC
>TRBJ2-5|TRBV29-1|-|-
CSVESAFGTQYF
TGCAGCGTTGAATCGGCCTTCGGGACCCAGTACTTC
>TRBJ1-5|TRBV28|-|-
CASSWGLNQPQHF
TGTGCCAGCAGTTGGGGTTTAAATCAGCCCCAGCATTTT
>TRBJ1-2|TRBV30|-|-
CAWSVLGGGGYTF
TGTGCCTGGAGTGTACTTGGCGGAGGGGGCTACACCTTC
>TRBJ2-1|TRBV7-9|-|-
CASSRGVSEQFF
TGTGCCAGCAGCCGCGGGGTCAGTGAGCAGTTCTTC
>TRBJ2-1|TRBV13|-|-
CASSLTSNEQFF
TGTGCCAGCAGCTTGACTAGCAATGAGCAGTTCTTC
>TRBJ2-1|TRBV28|-|-
CASSLEAGTFQFF
TGTGCCAGCAGTTTAGAGGCCGGGACTTTTCAATTCTTC
>TRBJ2-7|TRBV6-4|TRBD1|-
CASRGPTGGLNEQYF
TGTGCCAGCAGGGGCCCGACAGGGGGGTTGAACGAGCAGTACTTC
>TRBJ1-1|TRBV28|-|-
CATYLEGRMNTEAFF
TGTGCCACCTATCTAGAGGGCAGGATGAACACTGAAGCTTTCTTT
>TRBJ1-1|TRBV29-1|-|-
CSVRTNEGVTEAFF
TGCAGCGTACGTACAAATGAGGGGGTCACTGAAGCTTTCTTT
>TRBJ2-2|TRBV7-8|-|once
CASSRGAGELFF
TGTGCCAGCAGCCGGGGAGCCGGGGAGCTGTTTTTT
>TRBJ1-2|TRBV6-5|TRBD1|-
CASSRTGFYGYTF
TGTGCCAGCAGTCGGACAGGTTTTTATGGCTACACCTTC
>TRBJ2-7|TRBV3-1/TRBV3-2|TRBD2|-
CASSQGTSGRRHF
TGTGCCAGCAGCCAAGGGACTAGCGGGAGGCGGCACTTC
>TRBJ2-3|TRBV24-1|-|-
CATSGTDTQYF
TGTGCCACCAGTGGCACAGATACGCAGTATTTT
>TRBJ1-6|TRBV5-5|TRBD1|once
CASSLTSQGAYSPLHF
TGTGCCAGCAGCTTGACCTCCCAGGGGGCTTATTCACCCCTCCACTTT
>TRBJ2-3|TRBV27|TRBD2|-
CASRTFSGSRDTQYF
TGTGCCAGCAGAACATTTAGCGGGAGTCGGGATACGCAGTATTTT
>TRBJ1-3|TRBV10-3|-|-
CAISNLQGGMFGNTIYF
TGTGCCATCAGTAATCTCCAAGGAGGGATGTTTGGAAACACCATATATTTT
>TRBJ1-5|TRBV7-2|-|-
CASSSEGSVAQPQHF
TGTGCCAGCAGCTCAGAGGGGTCTGTCGCACAGCCCCAGCATTTT
>TRBJ2-3|TRBV12-3/TRBV12-4|TRBD2|-
CASRGLARNTQYF
TGTGCCAGCAGAGGACTAGCGAGAAATACGCAGTATTTT
>TRBJ2-1|TRBV9|TRBD2|-
CASSRQGGTSSYEQFF
TGTGCCAGCAGCCGCCAGGGGGGGACTAGCAGCTATGAGCAGTTCTTC
>TRBJ2-7|TRBV5-5|TRBD1|-
CASSIGVGQVYSYEQYF
TGTGCCAGCAGCATCGGGGTAGGACAGGTCTACTCCTACGAGCAGTACTTC
>TRBJ2-2|TRBV5-4|TRBD2|-
CASSPRTSGTGELFF
TGTGCCAGCAGCCCTCGGACTAGCGGAACCGGGGAGCTGTTTTTT
>TRBJ2-7|TRBV28|-|-
CASSIYGEQYF
TGTGCCAGCAGCATATACGGGGAGCAGTACTTC
>TRBJ2-7|TRBV7-8|TRBD2|-
CASSLVRGGRYEQYF
TGTGCCAGCAGCTTAGTTCGCGGGGGGCGGTACGAGCAGTACTTC
>TRBJ2-6|TRBV19|-|-
CASSIRAGANVLTF
TGTGCCAGTAGTATCCGAGCTGGGGCCAACGTCCTGACTTTC
>TRBJ1-1|TRBV2|-|-
CASRPQGEAFF
TGTGCCAGCAGACCTCAGGGGGAAGCTTTCTTT